A single sample gave rise to the 32 T cell receptor beta chains below, sequenced in a study of cytomegalovirus exposure and HLA in healthy donors. Clones were read by immunoSEQ multiplex PCR, and TCRdb kept only the in-frame ones, dropping some. The sample shows about 98,000 clones, less than 90% of them seen only once. Input material: PBMCs. The receptors were sampled from a man between 18 and 35 years old in good health and CMV-seropositive.

The chain carries TRBV7-9 and TRBJ2-1; D unresolved. V shed 4 bases and J shed 13 bases, with 17 bases lying between them. This CDR3 has 13 amino acids. The germline V gene encodes CDR1 SEHNR and CDR2 FQNEAQ (reference sequence). As DNA, the CDR3 is TGTGCCAGCAGCTCCGATTTTGGGCGAAGTCAGTTCTTC. It yields the protein CASSSDFGRSQFF.

This chain uses TRBV28 with TRBJ1-3, with unresolved D. Trimming pared 3 bases from V and 0 bases from J, leaving 9 bases between. There are 15 residues in the CDR3. Germline V gene data show CDR1 as MDHEN and CDR2 as SYDVKM. CDR3 in amino acids: CASSFQIFSGNTIYF. In nucleotides, the CDR3 is TGTGCCAGCAGTTTCCAGATCTTCTCTGGAAACACCATATATTTT.

The chain has TRBV29-1 and TRBJ1-3; 10 bases align to TRBD1. In germline, CDR1 is SQVTM, CDR2 ANQGSEA. This CDR3 has 15 amino acids. Trimming took 6 bases from V and 4 from J; bases not matched to a gene: 9. The CDR3 loop reads CSVVKTGGPGNTIYF. CDR3 DNA: TGCAGCGTCGTAAAGACAGGGGGCCCAGGAAACACCATATATTTT. Full variable domain (missing parts from reference TRBV29-1 and TRBJ1-3): SAVISQKPSRDICQRGTSLTIQCQVDSQVTMMFWYRQQPGQSLTLIATANQGSEATYESGFVIDKFPISRPNLTFSTLTVSNMSPEDSSIYLCSVVKTGGPGNTIYFGEGSWLTVV.

The rearrangement joins TRBV11-3 to TRBJ2-1, with 10 bases that match TRBD2. The CDR3 sequence is 16 residues long. The V segment lost 5 bases and the J segment 7 bases; nucleotides outside the gene matches: 11. Germline CDR1 reads SGHNT; CDR2 reads YENEEA. This CDR3 reads CASSKRTSGRGNEQFF. In DNA, the CDR3 is TGTGCCAGCAGCAAACGGACGAGCGGGAGGGGAAATGAGCAGTTCTTC.

This chain connects TRBV29-1 to TRBJ2-1, with D unclear. This CDR3 is 10 amino acids long. Germline V lookup: CDR1 SQVTM, CDR2 ANQGSEA. Trimming left V 4 bases short and J 14 bases short, with 12 bases between. The CDR3 DNA follows: TGCAGCGTTGTCGACGATCGGGAGTTCTTC. It translates to CSVVDDREFF.

V and J are TRBV4-3 and TRBJ1-5; the D gene is possibly TRBD1 (5 bases). This CDR3 has 16 amino acids. V was cut by 0 bases and J by 6 bases, with 15 bases left in between. CDR1 is LGHNA, CDR2 YSLEER, per germline. The DNA for the CDR3 is TGCGCCAGCAGCCAAGATCTTCAAGGGGCAGGTCAGCCCCAGCATTTT. It specifies CASSQDLQGAGQPQHF.

This clone was detected a few times. V and J are TRBV6-5 and TRBJ1-1; TRBD1 agrees at 7 bases. J gave up 1 base and V 5 bases, and 4 bases lay outside the gene matches. Germline CDR1 MNHEY, CDR2 SVGAGI. The CDR3 spans 14 residues. The CDR3 nucleotides read TGTGCCAGCAGTCCAGACAGGGAGAACACTGAAGCTTTCTTT. Amino acid sequence: CASSPDRENTEAFF.

The J gene is TRBJ2-7, the V gene TRBV28; TRBD1 matches 11 bases. The length of the CDR3 is 15 residues. Germline-derived CDR1 and CDR2 are MDHEN and SYDVKM. After removal of 6 bases from V and 3 bases from J, the junction contained 7 bases not matched to a gene. The CDR3 here is CASSSAGTGGYEQYF. The CDR3 coding sequence is TGTGCCAGCAGCTCCGCCGGGACAGGGGGCTACGAGCAGTACTTC. Looking up the rest from reference TRBV28 and TRBJ2-7 gives the full variable domain: DVKVTQSSRYLVKRTGEKVFLECVQDMDHENMFWYRQDPGLGLRLIYFSYDVKMKEKGDIPEGYSVSREKKERFSLILESASTNQTSMYLCASSSAGTGGYEQYFGPGTRLTVT.

The rearrangement joins TRBV6-1 to TRBJ2-3, with TRBD2 matching over 13 bases. CDR1 is MNHNS, CDR2 SASEGT, per germline. This CDR3 spans 19 amino acids. V shed 2 bases and J 0 bases; nucleotides not matched to a gene: 8. The CDR3 sequence: CASSETGTSGASSTDTQYF. CDR3 bases: TGTGCCAGCAGTGAAACGGGGACTAGCGGGGCCTCTAGCACAGATACGCAGTATTTT.

The V gene is TRBV27, the J gene TRBJ2-7, with a weak D call TRBD1 (6 bases). The ends were cut back, 6 bases at V and 3 bases at J, with 12 bases in the middle. Germline V lookup: CDR1 MNHEY, CDR2 SMNVEV (reference sequence). The CDR3 is 13 amino acids. The CDR3 bases are TGTGCCAGCAGCCAGGTAGGGGGCTACGAGCAGTACTTC. Encoded protein: CASSQVGGYEQYF.

This rearrangement joins TRBV18 to TRBJ1-1, with D perhaps matching TRBD1 (5 bases). The length of the CDR3 is 12 residues. Germline-derived CDR1 and CDR2 are KGHSH and LQKENI. V dropped 3 bases and J dropped 10 bases, with 12 bases sitting between them. In DNA, the CDR3 is TGTGCCAGCTCACCCGACAGATTAAGAGCTTTCTTT. Translation: CASSPDRLRAFF. The full variable domain, with the rest looked up from reference TRBV18 and TRBJ1-1, is NAGVMQNPRHLVRRRGQEARLRCSPMKGHSHVYWYRQLPEEGLKFMVYLQKENIIDESGMPKERFSAEFPKEGPSILRIQQVVRGDSAAYFCASSPDRLRAFFGQGTRLTVV.

This chain links TRBV5-4 with TRBJ1-4, with D possibly TRBD1 on 5 matching bases. The CDR3 is 14 amino acids. Trimming removed 4 bases from V and 6 bases from J, with 13 bases in between. CDR1 is SGHNT, CDR2 YYREEE, per germline (reference sequence). The CDR3 nucleotides read TGTGCCAGCAGCGAAAATCCGGGGGATGAAAAACTGTTTTTT. It is translated as CASSENPGDEKLFF.

The chain links TRBV7-2 to TRBJ1-5; D call uncertain. V lost 3 bases, J lost 1 base, and 10 bases lay in between. This CDR3 region has 15 residues. Germline CDR1 is SGHTA and CDR2 is FQGNSA. The CDR3 DNA reads TGTGCCAGCAGCTTTGCGGCCGGGAGCAATCAGCCCCAGCATTTT. Amino acid sequence: CASSFAAGSNQPQHF.

This sequence joins TRBV4-2 and TRBJ2-1; 12 bases fit TRBD2. The CDR3 covers 17 residues. CDR1 and CDR2 from the germline V gene are LGHNA and YNFKEQ. V lost 0 bases to trimming and J lost 4 bases; unmatched junction nucleotides: 4. The CDR3 DNA is TGTGCCAGCAGCCAAGATGAAGGGACTAGCGGGTACAATGAGCAGTTCTTC. Translation: CASSQDEGTSGYNEQFF.

The chain employs TRBV28 and TRBJ2-5; 12 nucleotides align to TRBD2. The CDR3 is made up of 17 amino acids. The germline V gene has CDR1 MDHEN and CDR2 SYDVKM. The V and J ends lost 5 bases and 2 bases, in that order; junction bases with no gene match: 9. The CDR3 coding sequence is TGTGCCAGCAGTATACTAGCGGGAGGTATCGAACAAGAGACCCAGTACTTC. Protein product: CASSILAGGIEQETQYF.

The V call is TRBV4-2, the J call TRBJ2-2; possibly TRBD1 for D (6 bases). The CDR3 totals 17 residues. Deletions cut 2 bases from V and 1 base from J, with 14 bases between. CDR1 is LGHNA and CDR2 is YNFKEQ in the germline V gene. The CDR3: CASSQPQGRKNTGELFF. The DNA for the CDR3 is TGTGCCAGCAGCCAACCGCAGGGGCGGAAGAACACCGGGGAGCTGTTTTTT.

The chain carries TRBV7-9 and TRBJ2-7; 10 nucleotides align to TRBD2. Germline V lookup: CDR1 SEHNR, CDR2 FQNEAQ (reference sequence). CDR3 length: 15 amino acids. After removal of 3 bases from V and 1 base from J, the junction contained 3 bases not matched to a gene. The CDR3 loop reads CASSFSSGGSYEQYF. CDR3 bases: TGTGCCAGCAGCTTTTCTAGCGGGGGATCCTACGAGCAGTACTTC.

The gene calls are TRBV19 and TRBJ2-3, with TRBD2 matching over 9 bases. Trimming took 6 bases from V and 0 from J; bases not matched to a gene: 10. This CDR3 is 17 amino acids long. Looked up from germline, CDR1 is LNHDA and CDR2 is SQIVND (reference sequence). The CDR3 sequence is CASSLGPSGESTDTQYF. The CDR3 DNA is TGTGCCAGTAGCCTGGGGCCTAGCGGGGAAAGCACAGATACGCAGTATTTT.

This clone was seen a few times. The V and J genes are TRBV4-1 and TRBJ1-2, with a tentative D call TRBD1 (5 bases). Trimming took 0 bases from V and 2 from J, leaving 10 bases between them. Germline CDR1 MGHRA, CDR2 YSYEKL. This CDR3 comprises 15 residues. The CDR3 bases are TGCGCCAGCAGCCAAGATCGGGCAGGGAACTATGGCTACACCTTC. Translation gives CASSQDRAGNYGYTF.

This clone was counted once. The CDR3 spells CASIPPEGQGGYEQYF. CDR3 DNA: TGTGCCAGCATCCCACCTGAGGGACAGGGGGGCTACGAGCAGTACTTC. The chain has TRBV28 and TRBJ2-7, with TRBD1 identical over 11 bases. The germline V gene has CDR1 MDHEN and CDR2 SYDVKM. Losses at the gene ends were 7 bases for V and 3 bases for J; bases not matched to a gene: 11. The CDR3 is 16 residues long.

This rearrangement joins TRBV27 to TRBJ2-5, with D maybe TRBD1 (6 bases). Per germline, CDR1 MNHEY and CDR2 SMNVEV (reference sequence). The CDR3 extends over 13 amino acids. V was clipped by 7 bases and J by 5 bases, with 14 bases between them. CDR3 DNA: TGTGCCAGCAAACAGGGTAGGGGGGAGACCCAGTACTTC. It is translated as CASKQGRGETQYF.

In DNA, the CDR3 is TGCAGCGGGACAGGGATTGGTCTTGGAAACACCATATATTTT. This sequence encodes CSGTGIGLGNTIYF. V usage is TRBV29-1 and J usage is TRBJ1-3; 8 positions match TRBD1. Trimming took 7 bases from V and 3 from J; bases not matched to a gene: 8. The CDR3 is 14 residues long. Germline V gene data show CDR1 as SQVTM and CDR2 as ANQGSEA.

In nucleotides, the CDR3 is TGTGCCACCAGCGGGGGACAGGAGGAAAAGACCCAGTACTTC. It encodes CATSGGQEEKTQYF. V usage is TRBV15 and J usage is TRBJ2-5, with 8 bases fitting TRBD1. Unmatched junction bases numbered 8, after V lost 5 bases and J lost 6 bases. The germline V gene has CDR1 LNHNV and CDR2 YYDKDF (reference sequence). The CDR3 consists of 14 residues. Drawing the rest from reference TRBV15 and TRBJ2-5, the complete variable domain is DAMVIQNPRYQVTQFGKPVTLSCSQTLNHNVMYWYQQKSSQAPKLLFHYYDKDFNNEADTPDNFQSRRPNTSFCFLDIRSPGLGDTAMYLCATSGGQEEKTQYFGPGTRLLVL.

This clone was seen a single time. The V gene is TRBV7-2, the J gene TRBJ1-3, with TRBD1 matching over 8 bases. The CDR3 consists of 16 residues. Germline V lookup: CDR1 SGHTA, CDR2 FQGNSA. The J segment lost 4 bases and the V segment lost 5 bases, leaving 10 bases of the junction unmatched. The CDR3 protein is CASSRNGQGTGNTIYF. CDR3 nucleotides: TGTGCCAGCAGCCGAAACGGACAGGGCACAGGAAACACCATATATTTT.

The chain employs TRBV4-2 and TRBJ1-2, with D perhaps matching TRBD1 (6 bases). This CDR3 contains 16 residues. The germline CDR1 and CDR2 sequences are LGHNA and YNFKEQ. The V end was cut by 0 bases, the J end by 3 bases, with 14 bases between. CDR3: CASSQEGSWTDYGYTF. The CDR3 bases are TGTGCCAGCAGCCAAGAAGGTTCTTGGACAGACTATGGCTACACCTTC.

The count of this clone is one. The J gene is TRBJ1-6, the V gene TRBV4-3; 9 bases are shared with TRBD1. Per germline, CDR1 LGHNA and CDR2 YSLEER. Germline trimming cut 6 bases from V and 0 bases from J; bases unmatched to any gene: 6. The CDR3 sequence is 17 residues long. DNA for the CDR3: TGCGCCAGCAGTCCGGACAGGGGTAGCTCCTATAATTCACCCCTCCACTTT. It is translated as CASSPDRGSSYNSPLHF.

The chain is built from TRBV5-4 and TRBJ2-1; weak D call: TRBD2 (6 bases). Germline lookup yields CDR1 SGHNT and CDR2 YYREEE (reference sequence). This CDR3 has 17 amino acids. The V and J ends lost 4 bases and 0 bases respectively, with 17 bases between them. CDR3 nucleotide sequence: TGTGCCAGCAGCAAGGGACTCCTACAGAGCTCCTACAATGAGCAGTTCTTC. Translating gives CASSKGLLQSSYNEQFF. Variable domain in full (rest from reference TRBV5-4 and TRBJ2-1): ETGVTQSPTHLIKTRGQQVTLRCSSQSGHNTVSWYQQALGQGPQFIFQYYREEENGRGNFPPRFSGLQFPNYSSELNVNALELDDSALYLCASSKGLLQSSYNEQFFGPGTRLTVL.

This rearrangement joins TRBV25-1 to TRBJ1-2; D is perhaps TRBD1 (5 bases). This CDR3 comprises 12 residues. V gave up 4 bases and J gave up 5 bases, with 8 bases separating them. Germline lookup yields CDR1 MGHDK and CDR2 SYGVNS. The CDR3 is CASSGQHYGYTF. CDR3 nucleotide sequence: TGTGCCAGCAGTGGACAGCATTATGGCTACACCTTC.

V usage is TRBV7-2 and J usage is TRBJ1-2; D possibly corresponds to TRBD1 (5 bases). Trimming took off 5 bases at V and 5 bases at J, with 15 bases between the two ends. This CDR3 contains 14 residues. The germline CDR1 and CDR2 sequences are SGHTA and FQGNSA. CDR3 loop: CASSRSQESYGYTF. The CDR3 DNA is TGTGCCAGCAGCCGATCACAGGAAAGTTATGGCTACACCTTC.

J is TRBJ1-5 and V is TRBV19; TRBD1 might be the D (6 bases). Germline lookup yields CDR1 LNHDA and CDR2 SQIVND (reference sequence). CDR3 length: 13 residues. The ends were cut back, 3 bases at V and 9 bases at J, with 12 bases in the middle. Here the CDR3 reads CASSIAGARPQHF. In DNA form, the CDR3 reads TGTGCCAGTAGTATTGCGGGGGCCAGGCCCCAGCATTTT.

The chain employs TRBV5-6 and TRBJ1-1, with 10 bases that match TRBD1. The V gene's germline CDR1 is SGHDT and CDR2 YYEEEE. This CDR3 contains 14 residues. V lost 2 bases to trimming and J lost 5 bases; unmatched junction nucleotides: 3. The CDR3 DNA is TGTGCCAGCAGCTTCGGACAGGGGGAGACTGAAGCTTTCTTT. It translates to CASSFGQGETEAFF.

The chain combines TRBV7-9 with TRBJ2-1, with 8 positions matching TRBD2. Per the germline V gene, CDR1 is SEHNR and CDR2 is FQNEAQ (reference sequence). With 5 bases clipped from V and 1 base from J, the junction kept 4 bases outside the gene matches. This CDR3 has 15 amino acids. The CDR3 sequence is CASSLRGGSYNEQFF. The CDR3 coding sequence is TGTGCCAGCAGCCTCCGGGGGGGATCCTACAATGAGCAGTTCTTC.